This is a list of T cell receptor beta chains from one sample in a study of response to subunit inactivated influenza vaccine. TCRdb analysed the RT-PCR reads with MiXCR anew, one entry per CDR3 protein. The sample includes approximately 680,000 distinct CDR3 sequences, around a sixth seen only once; the top ten take around 10%. The source material was PBMCs from blood, sampled about 12 days after vaccination. These receptors originate from a man in his fifties or sixties who received an inactivated influenza vaccine. The CDR3 runs from the conserved cysteine through the conserved F or W. The D gene is left open where the match is weak. The size entry is marked missing in some rows and otherwise reads once, few, many or a size class.

abundance,v_gene,d_gene,j_gene,CDR3nt,CDR3aa
-,TRBV7-2,-,TRBJ2-3,TGTGCCAGCAGCTTAGTTTTTGTAGCGGTAGGGGGGGATACGCAGTATTTT,CASSLVFVAVGGDTQYF
many,TRBV5-1,TRBD1,TRBJ2-7,TGCGCCAGCAGCCCGACAGGGCGCTACGAGCAGTACTTC,CASSPTGRYEQYF
-,TRBV5-6,-,TRBJ2-1,TGTGCCAGCAGCTTTCAGAGGTTCAGCTCCTACAATGAGCAGTTCTTC,CASSFQRFSSYNEQFF
few,TRBV7-2,-,TRBJ2-3,TGTGCCAGCAACCAGGTTAGGCGGGGGCCCACAGATACGCAGTATTTT,CASNQVRRGPTDTQYF
few,TRBV12-3/TRBV12-4,-,TRBJ2-5,TGTGCCAGCACCCTTACAAATCCAGAGACCCAGTACTTC,CASTLTNPETQYF
-,TRBV14,-,TRBJ1-2,TGTGCCAGCAGCCAGAAACAGGGTTATTTCGGTGGCTACACCTTC,CASSQKQGYFGGYTF
few,TRBV6-4,-,TRBJ2-5,TGTGCCAGCAGTGACGGCCCGTACCAAGAGACCCAGTACTTC,CASSDGPYQETQYF
few,TRBV12-3/TRBV12-4,TRBD2,TRBJ2-1,TGTGCCAGCAGTTTGGGACTAGCGTTTTACAATGAGCAGTTCTTC,CASSLGLAFYNEQFF
-,TRBV3-1,TRBD2,TRBJ2-7,TGTGCCAGCAGCCAAGTGCCTAGCGGGAACTACGAGCAGTACTTC,CASSQVPSGNYEQYF
-,TRBV21-1,-,TRBJ2-1,TGTGCCAGCAGCTATTCAGGAGGAGACTACCCCCGCTCCTACAATGAGCAGTTCTTC,CASSYSGGDYPRSYNEQFF
few,TRBV5-1,-,TRBJ1-3,-,CASTLGTGNTIYF
few,TRBV30,TRBD2,TRBJ2-3,TGTGCCTGGAGTGGACTAGCAAAGGCAGATACGCAGTATTTT,CAWSGLAKADTQYF
-,TRBV27,-,TRBJ2-3,TGTGCCAGCAGTTTAAAGAACGGAGAGTTCACAGATACGCAGTATTTT,CASSLKNGEFTDTQYF
few,TRBV6-5,TRBD2,TRBJ2-2,TGTGCCAGCAGTTACTCGTTGACCGCTAGCGGGATGGGCGGGGAGCTGTTTTTT,CASSYSLTASGMGGELFF
few,TRBV11-2,TRBD2,TRBJ2-2,TGTGCCAGCAGCTTTGACGGGAGGGGGACCGGGGAGCTGTTTTTT,CASSFDGRGTGELFF
few,TRBV29-1,TRBD1,TRBJ2-2,TGCAGCGGAAGACAGGGGGCCGGCGGGGAGCTGTTTTTT,CSGRQGAGGELFF
-,TRBV7-2,-,TRBJ2-3,TGTGCCAGCAGCTCCCAACAGCACAGGGCAGATACGCAGTATTTT,CASSSQQHRADTQYF
-,TRBV15,TRBD2,TRBJ2-3,TGTGCCACCAGCGCAGGTAGCGGGGGGCGCACAGATACGCAGTATTTT,CATSAGSGGRTDTQYF
-,TRBV5-5,-,TRBJ2-5,TGTGCCAGCAGCTTTCGGCCAGGGATTCTCCAAGAGACCCAGTACTTC,CASSFRPGILQETQYF
-,TRBV6-5,-,TRBJ2-7,TGTGCCAGCAGTTACCGGACATTCTCCTACGAGCAGTACTTC,CASSYRTFSYEQYF
few,TRBV24-1,-,TRBJ1-1,TGTGCCACCAGTGATTTGGGTTACACTGAAGCTTTCTTT,CATSDLGYTEAFF
-,TRBV10-3,TRBD1,TRBJ2-7,TGTGCCATCACGAGGACAGGTGGCCACGAGCAGTACTTC,CAITRTGGHEQYF
few,TRBV6-6,-,TRBJ2-5,TGTGCCAGCAGACCCGAAATTAGGGAGACCCAGTACTTC,CASRPEIRETQYF
many,TRBV7-9,-,TRBJ2-3,TGTGCCAGCAGCTTAGGTGTTGGTGACACAGATACGCAGTATTTT,CASSLGVGDTDTQYF
-,TRBV9,TRBD1,TRBJ2-6,TGTGCCAGCAGCCCACGACAGGGGTTCAGGACTGGGGCCAACGTCCTGACTTTC,CASSPRQGFRTGANVLTF
few,TRBV5-5,-,TRBJ2-7,TGTGCCAGCAGCCCCCTGGCGGGCCAGAGCATCTACGAGCAGTACTTC,CASSPLAGQSIYEQYF
few,TRBV3-1,TRBD1,TRBJ2-6,TGTGCCAGCAGCCTCGGGACAGTCTCTGGGGCCAACGTCCTGACTTTC,CASSLGTVSGANVLTF
once,TRBV20-1,-,TRBJ2-5,TGCAGTGCTAGGGGTACCAGGGGGGGACAAGAGACCCAGTACTTC,CSARGTRGGQETQYF
few,TRBV3-1,-,TRBJ2-4,TGTGCCAGCAGCCAAGGGGGAGGACATTTCTTC,CASSQGGGHFF
few,TRBV11-2,TRBD2,TRBJ2-2,TGTGCCAGCACCACCCAGCCAAGCGGGAGAACCTACACCGGGGAGCTGTTTTTT,CASTTQPSGRTYTGELFF
-,TRBV28,-,TRBJ1-6,TGTGCCAGCAGTTTATCCCCAGAACAATTCAATTCACCCCTCCACTTT,CASSLSPEQFNSPLHF
many,TRBV29-1,TRBD1,TRBJ2-7,TGCAGCGTTGGGACAGGCACTTCTTACGAGCAGTACTTC,CSVGTGTSYEQYF
-,TRBV7-3,-,TRBJ2-5,TGTGCCAGCAGCTTAATGGGCAGGGAAGAGACCCAGTACTTC,CASSLMGREETQYF
many,TRBV4-2,TRBD2,TRBJ2-1,TGTGCCAGCAGCCAAGAAGCGGGGGGCCTCAATGAGCAGTTCTTC,CASSQEAGGLNEQFF
few,TRBV2,-,TRBJ1-2,TGTGCCAGCAGTGAGGGCCGCGGGGAATACTATGGCTACACCTTC,CASSEGRGEYYGYTF
-,TRBV20-1,-,TRBJ1-5,TGCAGTGCTAGAGATCGGTGGGAGTGGAATCAGCCCCAGCATTTT,CSARDRWEWNQPQHF
few,TRBV24-1,TRBD2,TRBJ2-2,TGTGCCACCAGCCGCTCTAGCGGGAGGGCCAACACCGGGGAGCTGTTTTTT,CATSRSSGRANTGELFF
-,TRBV5-1,-,TRBJ2-3,TGCGCCAGCAGCTTGGCCCTGGGCGGGGGCACAGATACGCAGTATTTT,CASSLALGGGTDTQYF
few,TRBV20-1,-,TRBJ1-3,TGCAGTGCTAGAGAGGGGAAGGACTCTGGAAACACCATATATTTT,CSAREGKDSGNTIYF
-,TRBV5-1,TRBD1,TRBJ1-4,TGCGCCAGCAGATTCCGGGACAGGGCGAATGAAAAACTGTTTTTT,CASRFRDRANEKLFF
many,TRBV30,-,TRBJ2-3,TGTGCCTGGAGTGTAGATGTGGGAAGCACAGATACGCAGTATTTT,CAWSVDVGSTDTQYF
few,TRBV12-3/TRBV12-4,-,TRBJ1-5,TGTGCCAGCAGTACGGACGGGAGGGCCCATCAGCCCCAGCATTTT,CASSTDGRAHQPQHF
few,TRBV15,-,TRBJ1-4,TGTGCCACCTCCCCACCGAACTCTAATGAAAAACTGTTTTTT,CATSPPNSNEKLFF
many,TRBV7-9,TRBD2,TRBJ2-7,TGTGCCAGCAGCTCCTCCCCAGGGAGTGCGGGAGCCTACGAGCAGTACTTC,CASSSSPGSAGAYEQYF
few,TRBV10-3,-,TRBJ1-1,TGTGCCATCAGTGGAAGCAGAGGGGGGATCACTGAAGCTTTCTTT,CAISGSRGGITEAFF
few,TRBV7-9,TRBD1,TRBJ1-4,TGTGCCAGCAGCTGGACAGGGATGGAAAAACTGTTTTTT,CASSWTGMEKLFF
-,TRBV19,-,TRBJ2-5,TGTGCCAGTAGCTACGATAACCAAGAGACCCAGTACTTC,CASSYDNQETQYF
few,TRBV9,-,TRBJ1-3,TGTGCCAGCAGCGTAGGGGTGGACAGCTCTGGAAACACCATATATTTT,CASSVGVDSSGNTIYF
-,TRBV7-2,-,TRBJ1-4,TGTGCCAGCAGTCGGATGGGGGCGTCAACTAATGAAAAACTGTTTTTT,CASSRMGASTNEKLFF